The TCR beta chain under discussion was sequenced for a study of T cell repertoires in cytomegalovirus infection. At the level of the study: The public TCR beta signatures pointed to both CMV infection and matching HLA type.

TCRdb analysed the reads with MiXCR anew, one entry per CDR3 protein. The repertoire holds around 360,000 distinct CDR3 sequences, with roughly 34% as singletons. Whole-study findings and limits: CMV-specific HLA-C-restricted TCR beta clonotypes dominated the ex vivo response.

On this clonotype itself: No antigen is known for it.

With 0 bases clipped from V and 1 base from J, the junction kept 1 base outside the gene matches. CDR3 size: 16 residues. Germline values: CDR1 SGHNT, CDR2 YENEEA. This clonotype was sampled from a human donor in good health (CMV status not recorded). Some clones in this sample may be carry-over from other donors' samples. The J gene is TRBJ2-1, the V gene TRBV11-3; 9 bases are shared with TRBD2. Sequenced here: cultured PBMCs, sampled from culture after CMV antigen stimulation. The CDR3 DNA sequence: TGTGCCAGCAGCTTAGAGCTAGCGGGATCCTACAATGAGCAGTTCTTC. It yields the protein CASSLELAGSYNEQFF.